This T cell receptor beta chain was documented in a study of T cell responses to AZD1222 COVID-19 vaccine. The study's findings and limits: Females made up more of the donors, who were largely white British, and clonal diversity may have come out too low. Only a handful of AZD1222 recipients tested seropositive at baseline. Regions 160-218 and 743-854 dominated among vaccine-associated CD4 TCRs spanning spike. Repertoires were obtained solely post-peak T cell response.

Notes on this clone: Its target is not known.

Repertoires were generated with immunoSEQ multiplex PCR, while TCRdb's copy carries only in-frame clones and drops some. The table includes some 120,000 clones, roughly 86% detected once. The V end was cut by 8 bases, the J end by 4 bases, with 6 bases between. Germline assignment: CDR1 MNHEY and CDR2 SMNVEV (reference sequence). This CDR3 is 10 amino acids long. The rearrangement joins TRBV27 to TRBJ2-7; D unclear. The specimen comprised peripheral blood, sampled on day 0 of AZD1222 vaccination. The TCR sequence derives from an adult in good health. CDR3 coding DNA: TGTGCCAGCCCTAGTTACGAGCAGTACTTC. Translation gives CASPSYEQYF.